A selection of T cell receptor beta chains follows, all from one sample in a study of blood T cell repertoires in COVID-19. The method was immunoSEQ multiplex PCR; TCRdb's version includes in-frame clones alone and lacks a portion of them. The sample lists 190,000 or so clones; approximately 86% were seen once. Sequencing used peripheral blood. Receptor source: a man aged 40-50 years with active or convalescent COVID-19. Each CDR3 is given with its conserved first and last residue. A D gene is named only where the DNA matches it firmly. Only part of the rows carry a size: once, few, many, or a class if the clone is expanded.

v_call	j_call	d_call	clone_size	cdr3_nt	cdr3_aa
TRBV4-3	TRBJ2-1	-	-	TGCGCCAGCAGCAAGGGGCAGAACAATGAGCAGTTCTTC	CASSKGQNNEQFF
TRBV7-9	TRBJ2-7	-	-	TGTGCCAGCAGCTTTCCCCCAGGGGGGATTTCGTACGAGCAGTACTTC	CASSFPPGGISYEQYF
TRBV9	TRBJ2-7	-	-	TGTGCCAGCAGCGTAGAGCAGGGCCCTTACGAGCAGTACTTC	CASSVEQGPYEQYF
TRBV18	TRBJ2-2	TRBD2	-	TGTGCCAGCTCGACCGGACTAGCGGGGGGGATGAACACCGGGGAGCTGTTTTTT	CASSTGLAGGMNTGELFF
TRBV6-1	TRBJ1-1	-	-	TGTGCCAGCAGTGAAATTCTTGAAGCTTTCTTT	CASSEILEAFF
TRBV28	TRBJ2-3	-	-	TGTGCCAGCATTGACACGGAGGCAGATACGCAGTATTTT	CASIDTEADTQYF
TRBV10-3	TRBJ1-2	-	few	TGTGCCATCAGTGAGCCTAGCGGAGATAACTATGGCTACACCTTC	CAISEPSGDNYGYTF
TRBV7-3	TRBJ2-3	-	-	TGTGCCAGCAGCTTAGATCAGGGCCGAGCGCAGTATTTT	CASSLDQGRAQYF
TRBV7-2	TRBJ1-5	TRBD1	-	TGTGCCAGCAGCTGGGGACAGGGCGGGCAGCCCCAGCATTTT	CASSWGQGGQPQHF
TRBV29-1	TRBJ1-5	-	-	TGCAGCGTTATGACAGATGGAGCTCAGCCCCAGCATTTT	CSVMTDGAQPQHF
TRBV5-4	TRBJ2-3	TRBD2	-	TGTGCCAGCAGCAGAACTAGCGGGGTGACAGATACGCAGTATTTT	CASSRTSGVTDTQYF
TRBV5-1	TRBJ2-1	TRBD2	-	TGCGCCAGCAGCCCCCAACTCGGACTAGCGGGGACTCATGAGCAGTTCTTC	CASSPQLGLAGTHEQFF
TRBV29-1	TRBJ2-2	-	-	TGCAGCGTTGTACTTACTACTAACACCGGGGAGCTGTTTTTT	CSVVLTTNTGELFF
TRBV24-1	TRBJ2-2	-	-	TGTGCCACCAGTGATTGGACAGAGAACACCGGGGAGCTGTTTTTT	CATSDWTENTGELFF
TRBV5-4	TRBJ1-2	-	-	TGTGCCAGCAGCTTCACTAGGGAGGGGTATGGCTACACCTTC	CASSFTREGYGYTF
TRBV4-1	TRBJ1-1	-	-	TGCGCCAGCAGCCAAGAGGAGAGCATGAACACTGAAGCTTTCTTT	CASSQEESMNTEAFF
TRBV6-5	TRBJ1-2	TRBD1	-	TGTGCCAGCAGGGGGACAGGGCTTCTCCATGGCTACACCTTC	CASRGTGLLHGYTF
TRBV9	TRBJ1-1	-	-	TGTGCCAGCAGCTCCCGCTATGGGCAGGGCAGGAACACTGAAGCTTTCTTT	CASSSRYGQGRNTEAFF
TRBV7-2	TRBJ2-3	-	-	TGTGCCAGCAGCCCCGGGATCACAGATACGCAGTATTTT	CASSPGITDTQYF
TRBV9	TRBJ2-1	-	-	TGTGCCAGCAGCGTAGCTGGACCCAGGGATGAGCAGTTCTTC	CASSVAGPRDEQFF
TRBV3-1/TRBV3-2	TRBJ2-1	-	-	TGTGCCAGCAGCCACCTCGCAGGCAATGAGCAGTTCTTC	CASSHLAGNEQFF
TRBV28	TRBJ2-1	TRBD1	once	TGTGCCAGCAGCCCACCCCCAGGGGGCGCGTATTACAATGAGCAGTTCTTC	CASSPPPGGAYYNEQFF
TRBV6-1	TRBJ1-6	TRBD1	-	TGTGCCAGCAGTGCGGACAGGGGGCGCGTTAATTCACCCCTCCACTTT	CASSADRGRVNSPLHF
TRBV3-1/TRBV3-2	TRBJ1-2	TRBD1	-	TGTGCCAGCAGCAAGGACAGGGGGCATGGCTACACCTTC	CASSKDRGHGYTF
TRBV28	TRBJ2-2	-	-	TGTGCCAGCAGACCTTCCGGCAGGGCGAACACCGGGGAGCTGTTTTTT	CASRPSGRANTGELFF
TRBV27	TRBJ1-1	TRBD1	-	TGTGCCAGCAGTTCCCCGGGACAGGGAGGAGGGACTGAAGCTTTCTTT	CASSSPGQGGGTEAFF
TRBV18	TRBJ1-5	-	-	TGTGCCAGCTCACAAGACAGACGCCAGCCCCAGCATTTT	CASSQDRRQPQHF
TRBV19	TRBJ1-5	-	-	TGTGCCAGCCACGTGGGGGGGGTCGGTCAGCCCCAGCATTTT	CASHVGGVGQPQHF
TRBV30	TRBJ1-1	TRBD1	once	TGTGCCTGGAGAATGGACAGGGCCACTGAAGCTTTCTTT	CAWRMDRATEAFF
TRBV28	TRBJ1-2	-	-	TGTGCCAGCAGTTTATCAAGGGCGGGAGGCTACACCTTC	CASSLSRAGGYTF
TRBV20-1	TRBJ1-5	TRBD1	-	TGCAGTGCTAGTCCAGGGGGCGCTTTAAGCAATCAGCCCCAGCATTTT	CSASPGGALSNQPQHF
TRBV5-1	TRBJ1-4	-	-	TGCGCCAGCAGCTTGGGAGGGACACCAAATGAAAAACTGTTTTTT	CASSLGGTPNEKLFF
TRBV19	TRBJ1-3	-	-	TGTGCCAGTAGCCCCCGACACTTGATCTCTGGAAACACCATATATTTT	CASSPRHLISGNTIYF
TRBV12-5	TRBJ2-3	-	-	TGTGCTAGTGGTTTTAGTAATTCGGCAGATACGCAGTATTTT	CASGFSNSADTQYF
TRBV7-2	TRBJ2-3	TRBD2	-	TGTGCCAGCAGCGTTCGGGGGGGCCTCGGCACAGATACGCAGTATTTT	CASSVRGGLGTDTQYF
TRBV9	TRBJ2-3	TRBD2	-	TGTGCCAGCAGCGTGGGGCCAGCGGGGACCCAGGATACGCAGTATTTT	CASSVGPAGTQDTQYF
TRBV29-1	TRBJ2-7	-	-	TGCAGCGTTGGATCCTTGGAGGGGTACGAGCAGTACTTC	CSVGSLEGYEQYF
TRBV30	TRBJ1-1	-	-	TGTGCCTGGAGTCTGTACACTGAAGCTTTCTTT	CAWSLYTEAFF
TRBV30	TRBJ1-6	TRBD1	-	TGTGCCTGGAGTTTGGAGGGGGCGTACGGACATAATTCACCCCTCCACTTT	CAWSLEGAYGHNSPLHF
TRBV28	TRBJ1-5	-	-	TGTGCCAGCAGTTTGCAGGTACAGCAGCCCCAGCATTTT	CASSLQVQQPQHF
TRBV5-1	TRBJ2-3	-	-	TGCGCCAGCAGCTTTGGAATAGCGGGCACAGATACGCAGTATTTT	CASSFGIAGTDTQYF
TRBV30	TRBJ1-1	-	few	TGTGCCTGGATGGGATTAGGGGTCACTGAAGCTTTCTTT	CAWMGLGVTEAFF
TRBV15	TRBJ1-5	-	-	TGTGCCACCAGCAGAGATGGCAGGGTACGTCAGCCCCAGCATTTT	CATSRDGRVRQPQHF
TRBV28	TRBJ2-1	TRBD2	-	TGTGCCAGCAGTTTATTAGCGGGGGGGCTGCCCTACAATGAGCAGTTCTTC	CASSLLAGGLPYNEQFF
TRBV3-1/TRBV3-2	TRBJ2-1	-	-	TGTGCCAGCACTAGCGACTCCTACAATGAGCAGTTCTTC	CASTSDSYNEQFF